Given below is one T cell receptor (beta chain) in context. These data originate in a study of blood T cell repertoires in COVID-19. Study-wide background: There were acute and convalescent COVID-19 samples, and they came from the United States, Italy and Spain.

In the original workflow: Amplification of reference gene primers was used by the study to estimate nucleated cell counts. The method was immunoSEQ multiplex PCR; TCRdb's version includes in-frame clones alone and lacks a portion of them. V and J calls and clone size follow that table, whereas D and trimming were derived from the DNA. The repertoire consists of 230,000 or so clones, with around 83% occurring once and the leading ten covering 1.2% to 1.5%. CDR1 and CDR2 from the germline V gene are MNHNY and SVGAGI (reference sequence). The V segment lost 4 bases and the J segment 6 bases; nucleotides outside the gene matches: 6. The CDR3 has 15 amino acids.

The V gene is TRBV6-6, the J gene TRBJ1-4; TRBD1 aligns across 9 bases. The receptor was isolated from a woman aged 40-49 years who had recovered from COVID-19. Sequences were obtained from peripheral blood. CDR3 nucleotide sequence: TGTGCCAGCAGTTCGTCAACAGGGGGCGATGAAAAACTGTTTTTT. Its protein product is CASSSSTGGDEKLFF.